Here is one TCR beta chain with its context. Its antigen is currently unknown. One entry per CDR3 protein, called by TCRdb with MiXCR from the 5' RACE reads. The sample has 200,000 to 250,000 distinct CDR3 sequences; over 8.5% are singletons. CDR1 DFQATT and CDR2 SNEGSKA come from the germline V gene (reference sequence). V lost 6 bases, J lost 6 bases, and 11 bases lay in between. This CDR3 contains 12 residues. The data belong to a study of CD8 T cells in ankylosing spondylitis. Study findings and constraints: Disease-linked clones bore a CD8+ phenotype and were relatively rare in peripheral blood.

The clonotype comes from a male donor with ankylosing spondylitis or in good health (not recorded which). The sample taken for sequencing was blood, either unsorted or a sorted T cell fraction (not recorded which). This chain connects TRBV20-1 to TRBJ2-2; D is possibly TRBD2 (6 bases). The CDR3 bases are TGCAGTGCCCTGACTAGTCCCGGGGAGCTGTTTTTT. Its protein is CSALTSPGELFF.